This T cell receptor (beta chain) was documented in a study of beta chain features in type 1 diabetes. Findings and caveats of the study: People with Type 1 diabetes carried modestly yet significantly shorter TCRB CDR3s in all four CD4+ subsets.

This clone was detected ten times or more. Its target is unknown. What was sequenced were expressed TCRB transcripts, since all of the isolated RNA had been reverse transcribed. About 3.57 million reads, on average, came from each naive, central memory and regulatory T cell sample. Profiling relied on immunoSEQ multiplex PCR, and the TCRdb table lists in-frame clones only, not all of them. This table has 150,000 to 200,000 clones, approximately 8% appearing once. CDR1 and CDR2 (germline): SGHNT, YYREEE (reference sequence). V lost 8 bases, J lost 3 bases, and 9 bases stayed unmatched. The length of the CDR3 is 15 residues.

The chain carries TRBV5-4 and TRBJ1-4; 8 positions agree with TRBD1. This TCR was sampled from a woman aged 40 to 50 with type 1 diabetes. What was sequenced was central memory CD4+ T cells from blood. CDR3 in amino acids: CASSTGVSANEKLFF. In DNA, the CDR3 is TGTGCCAGTTCGACAGGGGTGTCAGCTAATGAAAAACTGTTTTTT. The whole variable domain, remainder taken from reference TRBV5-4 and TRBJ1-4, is ETGVTQSPTHLIKTRGQQVTLRCSSQSGHNTVSWYQQALGQGPQFIFQYYREEENGRGNFPPRFSGLQFPNYSSELNVNALELDDSALYLCASSTGVSANEKLFFGSGTQLSVL.